This T cell receptor (beta chain) was captured in a study of CXCR3-negative and CXCR3-positive naive CD8 T cells. Overall study findings and caveats: Diversity was high in both naive subsets and much lower in memory cells. Comparison of naive cells showed more hydrophobic TRB CDR3s in CXCR3-positive than in CXCR3-negative naive cells.

Worth noting for this clonotype: Its antigen is unknown.

Via 5' RACE with UMI labels, TRB cDNA libraries were prepared. After re-calling the 5' RACE reads, TCRdb lists one entry per CDR3 protein, DNA absent. With over 70,000 distinct CDR3 sequences in the sample, the ten largest clones hold under 0.95%. CD45RO-CCR7+CD27+CD95- was the phenotype of naive CD8+ T cells. The CDR3 is 13 amino acids. The specimen sequenced was naive CXCR3+ CD8+ T cells from blood. Subset in this sample: CD45RO-CCR7+CD27+CD95- naive CD8+ T cells expressing CXCR3 (TNR3+). The receptor comes from a human donor in good health. Some clones in this sample may be carry-over from other donors' samples. The chain has TRBV12-3 or TRBV12-4 and TRBJ1-1; absent DNA, TCRdb's TRBD1 call cannot be checked. The CDR3 region is CASRQATNTEAFF.